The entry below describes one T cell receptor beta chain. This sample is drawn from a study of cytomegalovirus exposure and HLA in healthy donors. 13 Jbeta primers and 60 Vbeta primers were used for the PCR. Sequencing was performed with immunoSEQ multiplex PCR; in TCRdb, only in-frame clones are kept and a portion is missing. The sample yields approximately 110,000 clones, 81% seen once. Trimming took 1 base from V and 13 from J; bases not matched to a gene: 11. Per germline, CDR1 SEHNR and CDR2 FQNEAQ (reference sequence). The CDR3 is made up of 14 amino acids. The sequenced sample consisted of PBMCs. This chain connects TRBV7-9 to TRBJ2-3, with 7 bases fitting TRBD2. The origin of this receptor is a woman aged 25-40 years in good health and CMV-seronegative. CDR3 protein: CASSLGGDYGEKYF. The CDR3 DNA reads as TGTGCCAGCAGCTTAGGTGGGGACTATGGGGAGAAGTATTTT. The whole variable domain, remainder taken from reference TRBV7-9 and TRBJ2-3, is DTGVSQNPRHKITKRGQNVTFRCDPISEHNRLYWYRQTLGQGPEFLTYFQNEAQLEKSRLLSDRFSAERPKGSFSTLEIQRTEQGDSAMYLCASSLGGDYGEKYFGPGTRLTVL.